This T cell receptor (beta chain) was found in a study of T cell changes during pregnancy in multiple sclerosis (dated by TCRdb to between 2018 and 2021). In terms of the full investigation: Changes in the T cell repertoire over the course of pregnancy were examined in this study in women with multiple sclerosis.

As for this clone: It has no known antigen specificity. There are no base qualities to consult, and no much larger clone falls within one base.

From the cysteine through the phenylalanine, the CDR3 covers 12 amino acids. Of the read, only the CDR3 DNA is kept; its 36 bases are in frame from base 1. Trimming leaves V shorter by 5 bases and J shorter by 9 bases, with the junction holding 2 bases beyond the gene matches. The germline V gene yields MGHRA for CDR1 and YSYEKL for CDR2. The library came from the immunoSEQ multiplex PCR assay. TCRdb stores this immuneACCESS table with in-frame sequences only. Part of the clones is absent; in the studies checked, under half of the shortfall reflects unresolved V genes, and no reason is known for the rest. This sample is represented by approximately 40,000 clones; 75% to 95% of them were singletons. The top ten hold about 0.65% of the sample.

The input for sequencing was CD4+ T cells from peripheral blood mononuclear cells, taken before pregnancy. The origin of this receptor is a female donor with multiple sclerosis, enrolled in a pregnancy study. The chain employs TRBV4-1 and TRBJ2-1; 9 of the junction bases match TRBD2. The encoded CDR3 is CASSAGGREQFF. The nucleotide sequence reads as follows: TGCGCCAGCAGCGCGGGGGGGCGTGAGCAGTTCTTC.